A selection of T cell receptor beta chains follows, all from one sample in a study of OX40 agonist ivuxolimab in advanced cancers. Profiled with immunoSEQ multiplex PCR; TCRdb holds only in-frame clones, not every one. The top ten hold approximately 0.22% of the sample, which has 85,000 to 100,000 clones, 75% to 90% seen once. The material was CD4+ or CD8+ T cells sorted from blood, obtained in a trial of the OX40 agonist ivuxolimab. These receptors originate from an adult with an advanced solid tumor such as melanoma, head and neck, liver or kidney cancer. The CDR3 runs from the conserved cysteine through the conserved F or W. D genes are given only for firm matches. Size tells how often a clone was seen (once, few, many) or the class of an expanded clone, and some rows leave it out.

size: -
D: -
V: TRBV29-1
J: TRBJ1-2
DNA: TGCAGCGTTGAATTCGGGGACTATGGCTACACCTTC
CDR3: CSVEFGDYGYTF

size: -
D: TRBD1
V: TRBV19
J: TRBJ1-2
DNA: TGTGCCAGTAGTCGCACAGGGGGCAGTAACTATGGCTACACCTTC
CDR3: CASSRTGGSNYGYTF

size: once
D: -
V: TRBV5-1
J: TRBJ2-2
DNA: TGCGCCAGCAGCTTCCGAGCGGTCCGGGGCACCGGGGAGCTGTTTTTT
CDR3: CASSFRAVRGTGELFF

size: -
D: TRBD2
V: TRBV29-1
J: TRBJ2-1
DNA: TGCAGCGCAACGACTAGCGGGAGGAGGAGGTCCTACAATGAGCAGTTCTTC
CDR3: CSATTSGRRRSYNEQFF

size: -
D: -
V: TRBV18
J: TRBJ1-1
DNA: TGTGCCAGCTCACAGGGTGCGAACACTGAAGCTTTCTTT
CDR3: CASSQGANTEAFF

size: -
D: -
V: TRBV19
J: TRBJ2-1
DNA: TGTGCCAGTAGTATGGTGGCAGGAGGGCCCGAGCAGTTCTTC
CDR3: CASSMVAGGPEQFF

size: -
D: -
V: TRBV5-8
J: TRBJ1-5
DNA: TGTGCCAGCAGCCATCAGGCTAGGTCCTATAGCAATCAGCCCCAGCATTTT
CDR3: CASSHQARSYSNQPQHF

size: -
D: -
V: TRBV7-6
J: TRBJ2-4
DNA: TGTGCCAGCAGCTTGGCCCTACAGGGTTATGTAACGGCCAAAAACATTCAGTACTTC
CDR3: CASSLALQGYVTAKNIQYF

size: -
D: -
V: TRBV4-2
J: TRBJ2-2
DNA: TGTGCCAGCAGCCGCCGGAGGAACACCGGGGAGCTGTTTTTT
CDR3: CASSRRRNTGELFF

size: few
D: -
V: TRBV12-2
J: TRBJ2-6
DNA: TGTGCAAGTCGCCCTCCGGAGGACTCTGGGGCCAACGTCCTGACTTTC
CDR3: CASRPPEDSGANVLTF

size: -
D: -
V: TRBV5-1
J: TRBJ1-1
DNA: TGCGCCAGCAGCTCCGGACAAAACACTGAAGCTTTCTTT
CDR3: CASSSGQNTEAFF

size: once
D: TRBD1
V: TRBV5-1
J: TRBJ2-2
DNA: TGCGCCAGCAGCTACTGGACAGGGGGCACCGGGGAGCTGTTTTTT
CDR3: CASSYWTGGTGELFF

size: -
D: -
V: TRBV2
J: TRBJ1-6
DNA: TGTGCCAGCCAGTGGATAACAGTAAATTCACCCCTCCACTTT
CDR3: CASQWITVNSPLHF

size: -
D: -
V: TRBV11-2
J: TRBJ2-7
DNA: TGTGCCAGCAGCTCCGTAAGCGGGCTCCAGGCCTACGAGCAGTACTTC
CDR3: CASSSVSGLQAYEQYF

size: -
D: -
V: TRBV7-2
J: TRBJ2-3
DNA: TGTGCCAGCAGCCCCGGTTGGACAGATACGCAGTATTTT
CDR3: CASSPGWTDTQYF

size: -
D: TRBD1
V: TRBV5-4
J: TRBJ1-2
DNA: TGTGCCAGCAGCTTGGGGCAGGGGGCCGTTTATGGCTACACCTTC
CDR3: CASSLGQGAVYGYTF

size: -
D: TRBD1
V: TRBV27
J: TRBJ1-2
DNA: TGTGCCAGCAGTTCACAGGGGTACTCTAACTATGGCTACACCTTC
CDR3: CASSSQGYSNYGYTF

size: -
D: -
V: TRBV4-3
J: TRBJ2-7
DNA: TGCGCCAGCAGCGCGGGACAGTCCTCCTACGAGCAGTACTTC
CDR3: CASSAGQSSYEQYF

size: -
D: -
V: TRBV20-1
J: TRBJ2-7
DNA: TGCAGTGCTAGTGTGGGCGGTCGAACCCAATTC
CDR3: CSASVGGRTQF

size: once
D: -
V: TRBV7-8
J: TRBJ2-1
DNA: TGTGCCAGCAGCCAAAAGCGAGACACCTACAATGAGCAGTTCTTC
CDR3: CASSQKRDTYNEQFF

size: -
D: -
V: TRBV9
J: TRBJ1-5
DNA: TGTGCCAGCAGCGTAGACGGGGCCTATCAGCCCCAGCATTTT
CDR3: CASSVDGAYQPQHF

size: few
D: -
V: TRBV5-6
J: TRBJ1-2
DNA: TGTGCCAGCAGCTTGGACGGCAGGGGAGGATATGGCTACACCTTC
CDR3: CASSLDGRGGYGYTF

size: -
D: -
V: TRBV19
J: TRBJ1-2
DNA: TGTGCCAGTACCAGGCCAGGGATAGGCTATGGCTACACCTTC
CDR3: CASTRPGIGYGYTF

size: -
D: -
V: TRBV28
J: TRBJ2-7
DNA: TGTGCCAGCAGTTCCCGAAGAGGGTCCTACGAGCAGTACTTC
CDR3: CASSSRRGSYEQYF

size: -
D: -
V: TRBV18
J: TRBJ1-3
DNA: TGTGCCAGCTCACCAGGGAGGATAAACTCTGGAAACACCATATATTTT
CDR3: CASSPGRINSGNTIYF

size: -
D: -
V: TRBV5-1
J: TRBJ1-5
DNA: TGCGCCAGCAGCCCACTTGGGGATAGCAATCAGCCCCAGCATTTT
CDR3: CASSPLGDSNQPQHF

size: few
D: -
V: TRBV10-3
J: TRBJ1-1
DNA: TGTGCCATCAGGCCCCCGACTTCCCAGAACACTGAAGCTTTCTTT
CDR3: CAIRPPTSQNTEAFF

size: once
D: TRBD1
V: TRBV19
J: TRBJ2-1
DNA: TGTGCCAGTAGTCTCGGACGCGGGACAGGGCTAGGCCATGAGCAGTTCTTC
CDR3: CASSLGRGTGLGHEQFF

size: -
D: -
V: TRBV28
J: TRBJ1-1
DNA: TGTGCCAGCAGTTTAGCGAGGGGTCTGAACACTGAAGCTTTCTTT
CDR3: CASSLARGLNTEAFF

size: -
D: -
V: TRBV4-3
J: TRBJ2-3
DNA: TGCGCCAGCAGCCAAGATCCAGGGGCACCCGTGAAGTCCACAGATACGCAGTATTTT
CDR3: CASSQDPGAPVKSTDTQYF

size: -
D: -
V: TRBV5-1
J: TRBJ1-4
DNA: TGCGCCAGCAGCTTGGCCCATAATGAAAAACTGTTTTTT
CDR3: CASSLAHNEKLFF

size: -
D: -
V: TRBV10-1
J: TRBJ1-1
DNA: TGCGCCAGCAGTACTGGGGCAGCTGAAGCTTTCTTT
CDR3: CASSTGAAEAFF

size: -
D: TRBD1
V: TRBV5-4
J: TRBJ2-5
DNA: TGTGCCAGCAGCCCGCCCGGGACAGTTAAAGAGACCCAGTACTTC
CDR3: CASSPPGTVKETQYF

size: -
D: -
V: TRBV19
J: TRBJ2-4
DNA: TGTGCCAGTATCCCCCCGGGTAGAAACATTCAGTACTTC
CDR3: CASIPPGRNIQYF

size: -
D: -
V: TRBV6-6
J: TRBJ1-3
DNA: TGTGCCAGCAGTGTAAGGGTCTCCTCTGGAAACACCATATATTTT
CDR3: CASSVRVSSGNTIYF

size: -
D: -
V: TRBV10-3
J: TRBJ1-5
DNA: TGTGCCATCAGTGAGTCGATCCCACAGCCCCAGCATTTT
CDR3: CAISESIPQPQHF

size: -
D: TRBD2
V: TRBV18
J: TRBJ2-3
DNA: TGTGCCAGCTCACCAAGGGATGGACTAGCGAGCTTCACAGATACGCAGTATTTT
CDR3: CASSPRDGLASFTDTQYF

size: -
D: -
V: TRBV4-3
J: TRBJ2-1
DNA: TGCGCCAGCAGCCAGATTTCAGGGGATAGCGGCAATGAGCAGTTCTTC
CDR3: CASSQISGDSGNEQFF

size: few
D: -
V: TRBV11-2
J: TRBJ2-3
DNA: TGTGCCAGCAGCTTAGCCACCTTTCCGGATACGCAGTATTTT
CDR3: CASSLATFPDTQYF

size: -
D: -
V: TRBV5-1
J: TRBJ2-1
DNA: TGCGCCAGCAGCTTGGAGGGGGGCAGGGAGCAGTTCTTC
CDR3: CASSLEGGREQFF

size: -
D: -
V: TRBV2
J: TRBJ2-5
DNA: TGTGCCAGCTTGGCGGCCGCGAAGACCCAGTACTTC
CDR3: CASLAAAKTQYF

size: -
D: -
V: TRBV5-4
J: TRBJ1-5
DNA: TGTGCCAGCAGCCAAAATAGCAATCAGCCCCAGCATTTT
CDR3: CASSQNSNQPQHF

size: -
D: -
V: TRBV9
J: TRBJ1-3
DNA: TGTGCCAGCAGCGGCCAGGTTGGGGCCTCTGGAAACACCATATATTTT
CDR3: CASSGQVGASGNTIYF

size: -
D: -
V: TRBV4-1
J: TRBJ1-2
DNA: TGCGCCAGCAGCCAAGAGAACTATGGCTACACCTTC
CDR3: CASSQENYGYTF

size: -
D: TRBD1
V: TRBV29-1
J: TRBJ1-1
DNA: TGCAGCGTTGAGAGGTCAGGGGGAATGAACACTGAAGCTTTCTTT
CDR3: CSVERSGGMNTEAFF

size: once
D: TRBD1
V: TRBV7-6
J: TRBJ1-6
DNA: TGTGCCAGCAGCCCGCTGGGGGTACGGACAGGGCTTCAATCACCCCTCCACTTT
CDR3: CASSPLGVRTGLQSPLHF

size: -
D: -
V: TRBV5-1
J: TRBJ2-1
DNA: TGCGCCAGCAGCTTGAGGTTTGGCGGGGGCTCTTTGGATGAGCAGTTCTTC
CDR3: CASSLRFGGGSLDEQFF